Listed below are T cell receptor beta chains from one sample, sequenced in a study of T cells in Graves' hyperthyroidism and ophthalmopathy. TCRdb fed the multiplex PCR reads into MiXCR, producing one record per CDR3 protein. The table shows 350,000 to 450,000 distinct CDR3 sequences, with roughly 14% occurring only once. Sequencing used blood. The source of these receptors is a woman aged 55-69 years with Graves' hyperthyroidism. Both conserved end residues are part of each CDR3. D genes are given only for firm matches. Clone size is not always given. Where it is, it says once, few, many or a class for expanded clones.

>TRBD2|TRBV11-2|many|TRBJ2-7|17
CASSLGAGGTSVYEQYF
TGTGCCAGCAGCTTAGGGGCGGGAGGGACTAGCGTCTACGAGCAGTACTTC
>-|TRBV7-8|few|TRBJ2-7|15
CASSSSFGGIYEQYF
TGTGCCAGCAGCTCCTCTTTTGGGGGGATCTACGAGCAGTACTTC
>-|TRBV10-1|-|TRBJ2-7|14
CASSEWESSYEQYF
TGCGCCAGCAGTGAATGGGAGAGCTCCTACGAGCAGTACTTC
>TRBD1|TRBV2|many|TRBJ2-6|15
CASRSDRAGANVLTF
TGTGCCAGCAGGTCCGACAGGGCTGGGGCCAACGTCCTGACTTTC
>TRBD1|TRBV25-1|many|TRBJ2-7|16
CASSEWTGVGTSEQYF
TGTGCCAGCAGTGAATGGACAGGGGTCGGGACAAGTGAGCAGTACTTC
>TRBD2|TRBV28|many|TRBJ2-3|20
CASSLVPGTSGTTSQDTQYF
TGTGCCAGCAGTTTAGTTCCGGGGACGAGCGGGACCACGTCTCAAGATACGCAGTATTTT
>TRBD1|TRBV3-1|many|TRBJ1-5|15
CASSQGQLTNQPQHF
TGTGCCAGCAGCCAGGGACAGTTGACGAATCAGCCCCAGCATTTT
>-|TRBV2|many|TRBJ2-3|12
CASEYSTDTQYF
TGTGCCAGCGAATACAGCACAGATACGCAGTATTTT
>-|TRBV30|many|TRBJ2-7|13
CAWSAVQPSEQYF
TGTGCCTGGAGCGCCGTCCAGCCGAGCGAGCAGTACTTC
>-|TRBV6-5|few|TRBJ2-7|14
CASSYDFRAYEQYF
TGTGCCAGCAGTTACGACTTTCGTGCCTACGAGCAGTACTTC
>-|TRBV10-2|few|TRBJ2-1|21
CASSESTPPLVRDTERNEQFF
TGCGCCAGCAGTGAGTCGACTCCGCCGCTCGTCCGGGACACCGAACGCAATGAGCAGTTCTTC
>TRBD1|TRBV28|many|TRBJ2-7|13
CASRTGGVYEQYF
TGTGCCAGCAGAACAGGGGGAGTCTACGAGCAGTACTTC
>-|TRBV11-2|many|TRBJ1-5|15
CASSLDGGSNQPQHF
TGCGCCAGCAGCTTGGATGGAGGGAGCAATCAGCCCCAGCATTTT
>-|TRBV7-9|few|TRBJ2-3|13
CASSTKSTDTQYF
TGTGCCAGCAGCACCAAGAGCACAGATACGCAGTATTTT
>-|TRBV20-1|-|TRBJ2-3|13
CSVIDTALDTQYF
TGCAGTGTAATTGACACTGCCTTGGATACGCAGTATTTT
>-|TRBV15|many|TRBJ2-5|15
CATSRDQGTQETQYF
TGTGCCACCAGCAGAGATCAGGGGACCCAAGAGACCCAGTACTTC
>TRBD2|TRBV20-1|many|TRBJ2-1|15
CSARRGREGLPEQFF
TGCAGTGCTAGGCGTGGCAGGGAGGGCCTTCCTGAGCAGTTCTTC
>TRBD2|TRBV28|many|TRBJ2-7|16
CASSLLAGEAVYEQYF
TGTGCCAGCAGTTTACTAGCGGGAGAAGCGGTCTACGAGCAGTACTTC
>TRBD1|TRBV6-1|many|TRBJ2-5|16
CASSNIGRGPRETQYF
TGTGCCAGCAGTAACATAGGCAGGGGGCCGCGGGAGACCCAGTACTTC
>-|TRBV7-9|many|TRBJ2-3|13
CASSSTGMDTQYF
TGTGCCAGCAGCTCCACAGGGATGGATACGCAGTATTTT
>-|TRBV4-1|-|TRBJ1-4|14
CASSQPRGRDGLFF
TGCGCCAGCAGCCAACCCCGGGGCAGGGACGGACTGTTTTTT
>TRBD2|TRBV2|many|TRBJ2-1|18
CASRYTVAGRLTYNEQFF
TGTGCCAGCAGATATACCGTAGCGGGCCGACTTACCTACAATGAGCAGTTCTTC
>-|TRBV7-9|many|TRBJ2-7|14
CASSLDGPLYEQYF
TGTGCCAGCAGCTTAGATGGCCCTCTCTACGAGCAGTACTTC
>-|TRBV28|many|TRBJ2-1|12
CASSAGAWEQFF
TGTGCCAGCAGCGCGGGGGCGTGGGAGCAGTTCTTC
>-|TRBV5-6|many|TRBJ2-2|18
CASSLDGLGRGNTGELFF
TGTGCCAGCAGCTTGGATGGGTTGGGGCGAGGGAACACCGGGGAGCTGTTTTTT
>-|TRBV29-1|-|TRBJ2-2|12
CSVDTYTGELSF
TGCAGCGTTGACACCTACACCGGGGAGCTGTCTTTT
>-|TRBV20-1|few|TRBJ1-5|14
CSAAPDSGYQPQHF
TGCAGTGCTGCCCCGGACAGTGGATATCAGCCCCAGCATTTT
>TRBD1|TRBV5-1|-|TRBJ2-3|15
CASSEQGTGTDTQYF
TGCGCCAGCAGCGAACAGGGGACGGGCACAGATACGCAGTATTTT
>TRBD2|TRBV11-2|many|TRBJ2-3|14
CASSFGTSGSTQYF
TGTGCCAGCAGCTTCGGGACTAGCGGGAGCACGCAGTATTTT
>-|TRBV6-2/TRBV6-3|-|TRBJ2-1|14
CASRGHGTPNEQFF
TGTGCCAGCAGGGGGCACGGGACTCCTAATGAGCAGTTCTTC
>-|TRBV27|-|TRBJ1-5|14
CASSSSGSSQPQHF
TGTGCCAGCAGTTCGTCAGGGTCGAGTCAGCCCCAGCATTTT
>-|TRBV19|few|TRBJ2-3|15
CASSITGSGTDTQYF
TGTGCCAGTAGTATCACAGGTTCGGGCACAGATACGCAGTATTTT
>-|TRBV30|-|TRBJ2-7|15
CAWSVPGRSSYEQYF
TGTGCCTGGAGTGTACCGGGACGGAGTTCCTACGAGCAGTACTTC
>TRBD1|TRBV16|many|TRBJ1-2|15
CASSQSTGASKGYTF
TGTGCCAGCAGCCAATCGACAGGGGCTTCAAAGGGCTACACCTTC
>TRBD2|TRBV7-3|few|TRBJ2-1|16
CASSLIPSGIYNEQFF
TGTGCCAGCAGCTTAATCCCTAGCGGGATCTACAATGAGCAGTTCTTC
>TRBD2|TRBV7-9|many|TRBJ2-1|19
CASSPRTSGRLMLYNEQFF
TGTGCCAGCAGCCCGAGGACTAGCGGGAGACTTATGTTGTACAATGAGCAGTTCTTC